This T cell receptor (beta chain) was observed in a study of cytomegalovirus exposure and HLA in healthy donors. Whole-study findings and limits: A later analysis linked a missense variant in DCLRE1C to the trimming of TCR beta V and J genes.

With respect to this clone: The antigen remains unidentified.

Germline V CDR1 and CDR2: MDHEN, SYDVKM. CDR3 length equals 13 residues. V was pared by 3 bases and J by 3 bases, with 9 bases between. Primers: 60 Vbeta forward and 13 Jbeta reverse. Data came from immunoSEQ multiplex PCR; TCRdb stores just in-frame clones and leaves some out. The data show about 170,000 clones, 76% seen once. The V gene is TRBV28, the J gene TRBJ2-7; D is undetermined. The specimen sequenced was PBMCs. The receptor's source is a female donor in good health and CMV-seronegative. This chain's CDR3 is CASSLQQLYEQYF. In DNA, the CDR3 is TGTGCCAGCAGTTTGCAACAGCTCTACGAGCAGTACTTC.